These 6 T cell receptor beta chains were all obtained from the same sample, sequenced in a study of blood T cell repertoires in COVID-19. The repertoire was sequenced with immunoSEQ multiplex PCR; TCRdb's copy has only in-frame clones and lacks some. The repertoire holds around 100,000 clones, with around four fifths as singletons. Sequencing was performed on peripheral blood. The receptor set was obtained from a man between 45 and 60 years old with active or convalescent COVID-19.

J is TRBJ2-7 and V is TRBV18; no definite D call. The CDR3 has 14 amino acids. Germline V gene sequence: CDR1 KGHSH, CDR2 LQKENI. Trimming removed 2 bases at V and 3 bases at J, with 11 bases between. CDR3 region: CASSPRRLLYEQYF. Here the CDR3 DNA reads TGTGCCAGCTCACCAAGGCGGCTCCTCTACGAGCAGTACTTC.

CDR3 residues: CAWSVRAGGTDTQYF. As DNA, the CDR3 is TGTGCCTGGAGTGTTCGAGCGGGAGGGACAGATACGCAGTATTTT. The chain employs TRBV30 and TRBJ2-3, with 10 nucleotides matching TRBD2. The junction had 3 bases not matched to a gene; V was cut back by 0 bases and J by 3 bases. Germline CDR1 GTSNPN, CDR2 SVGIG (reference sequence). The length of the CDR3 is 15 residues. The complete variable domain, with remaining parts taken from reference TRBV30 and TRBJ2-3, reads SQTIHQWPATLVQPVGSPLSLECTVEGTSNPNLYWYRQAAGRGLQLLFYSVGIGQISSEVPQNLSASRPQDRQFILSSKKLLLSDSGFYLCAWSVRAGGTDTQYFGPGTRLTVL.

This rearrangement joins TRBV5-1 to TRBJ2-3; D gene uncertain. This CDR3 is 15 amino acids long. Germline CDR1 is SGHRS and CDR2 is YFSETQ. The V gene lost 0 bases and the J gene lost 0 bases, with 8 bases spanning the gap. The CDR3 region has the DNA TGCGCCAGCAGCTTGGTCGCGGCTAGCACAGATACGCAGTATTTT. It encodes CASSLVAASTDTQYF.

V gene TRBV6-5 combines with J gene TRBJ1-2; D is possibly TRBD1 (5 bases). Trimming removed 7 bases from V and 3 bases from J, with 18 bases in between. The CDR3 covers 15 residues. Germline CDR1 MNHEY, CDR2 SVGAGI. In nucleotides, the CDR3 is TGTGCCAGCAACCAACAACGACAGCCGGACTATGGCTACACCTTC. Its protein is CASNQQRQPDYGYTF.

V is TRBV7-9 and J is TRBJ1-2; D is unresolved. The germline V and J ends were trimmed by 1 base and 2 bases, with 5 bases remaining between them. CDR1 is SEHNR and CDR2 is FQNEAQ in the germline V gene (reference sequence). The CDR3 is 13 residues long. CDR3 DNA: TGTGCCAGCAGCTTAGTAGCCAACTATGGCTACACCTTC. Translating it yields CASSLVANYGYTF.

This clone has just a few counts. The rearrangement links TRBV18 to TRBJ1-2; D not certain. There are 15 residues in the CDR3. Deletions cut 3 bases from V and 3 bases from J, with 14 bases between. Germline V gene data show CDR1 as KGHSH and CDR2 as LQKENI. Written as DNA, the CDR3 is TGTGCCAGCTCACCGGGAGGAGGGAGAGACTATGGCTACACCTTC. Protein product: CASSPGGGRDYGYTF.